This T cell receptor beta chain stems from a study of shared clonotypes between healthy human individuals. Trimming removed 6 bases from V and 6 bases from J, with 11 bases in between. The CDR3 totals 13 residues. In germline, CDR1 is MNHEY, CDR2 SMNVEV (reference sequence). Libraries were prepared by immunoSEQ multiplex PCR; TCRdb keeps only in-frame clonotypes and omits some of them. The data contain about a million clones, roughly 80% of them singletons. This clonotype originated in a man younger than 35 in good health. Some clones in this sample may be carry-over from other donors' samples. The chain joins TRBV27 to TRBJ2-2, with D maybe TRBD2 (5 bases). Sequencing was done on a sample of memory CD4+ T cells from PBMCs. Subset meaning: CD45RA-negative fraction. The CDR3 is CASRGRESGELFF. CDR3 nucleotide sequence: TGTGCCAGCAGGGGAAGGGAGTCCGGGGAGCTGTTTTTT.